This T cell receptor (beta chain) was sequenced in a study of monozygotic twins with inflammatory bowel disease. Template-switch reactions added UMIs with a 6-nucleotide sample barcode. TCRdb re-called the 5' RACE reads and shows each CDR3 protein once, DNA omitted. In total, the table holds over 110,000 distinct CDR3 sequences. Per the germline V gene, CDR1 is MNHEY and CDR2 is SVGAGI. This CDR3 contains 15 residues. The genes are TRBV6-5 and TRBJ1-1; there is no DNA to check the TCRdb D call of TRBD1. This sequence was found in a human donor with ulcerative colitis or Crohn's disease, or a healthy co-twin of an affected twin (not recorded which). Source material: blood. The CDR3 reads CASSNRDRGGTEAFF.